This T cell receptor (beta chain) was obtained from a study of blood T cell repertoires in COVID-19. Turning to the study itself: Whether acute or convalescent, the COVID-19 samples came from the United States, Italy and Spain. T cells, B-cell-depleted T cells, or PBMCs supplied cDNA or gDNA.

Germline assignment: CDR1 LGHNA and CDR2 YSLEER. V shed 0 bases, J shed 6 bases, and the junction held 6 bases outside the gene matches. The CDR3 length is 15 residues. This clone was seen only a few times. Patients at the Seattle site were enrolled during active infection and followed longitudinally. Under the authors' procedure: By means of reference gene primer amplification, nucleated cell counts were estimated. Here immunoSEQ multiplex PCR was the method, and the copy in TCRdb shows in-frame clones only, minus some. That table is the source of V, J and clone size, and D and trimming were worked out from the DNA. The sample lists about 300,000 clones, approximately 84% occurring once.

Sequenced input: peripheral blood. The chain employs TRBV4-3 and TRBJ1-1; 8 bases agree with TRBD1. This clonotype originated in a human donor with COVID-19, enrolled during active disease. The donor label of this sample is uncertain. In DNA form, the CDR3 reads TGCGCCAGCAGCCAAGAAGGGGAACAGGGGGCTGAAGCTTTCTTT. It yields the protein CASSQEGEQGAEAFF.